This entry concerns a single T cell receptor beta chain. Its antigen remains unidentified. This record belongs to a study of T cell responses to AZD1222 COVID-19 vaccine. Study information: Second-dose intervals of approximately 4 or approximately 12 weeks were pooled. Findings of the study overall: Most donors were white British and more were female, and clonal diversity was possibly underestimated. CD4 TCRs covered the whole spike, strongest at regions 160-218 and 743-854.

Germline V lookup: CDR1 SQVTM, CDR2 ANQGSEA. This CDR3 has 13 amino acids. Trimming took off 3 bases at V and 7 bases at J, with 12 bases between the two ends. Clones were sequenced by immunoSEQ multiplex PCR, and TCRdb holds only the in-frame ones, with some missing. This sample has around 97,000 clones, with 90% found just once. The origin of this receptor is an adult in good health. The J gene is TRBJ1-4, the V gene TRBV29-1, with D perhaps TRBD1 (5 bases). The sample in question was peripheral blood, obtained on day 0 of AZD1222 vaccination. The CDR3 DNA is TGCAGCGTTGAGGCGGGACCAAGTGAAAAACTGTTTTTT. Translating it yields CSVEAGPSEKLFF.